A single sample is the source of the 32 T cell receptor beta chains below, sequenced in a study of OX40 agonist ivuxolimab in advanced cancers. Assay: immunoSEQ multiplex PCR; the TCRdb copy retains only in-frame clones and omits some. The table lists about 68,000 clones, around nine tenths of them singletons. Sequencing was performed on CD4+ or CD8+ T cells sorted from blood, taken in a trial of the OX40 agonist ivuxolimab. The receptors originated from an adult with an advanced solid tumor such as melanoma, head and neck, liver or kidney cancer.

V is TRBV6-6 and J is TRBJ2-1, with 7 nucleotides matching TRBD1. The junction had 5 bases not matched to a gene; V was cut back by 7 bases and J by 2 bases. CDR1 MNHNY and CDR2 SVGAGI come from the germline V gene (reference sequence). This CDR3 has 14 amino acids. CDR3 in DNA: TGTGCCAGCACGAGGGGGCCCCCCTACAATGAGCAGTTCTTC. Its protein is CASTRGPPYNEQFF.

This clone was recorded a few times. The chain combines TRBV29-1 with TRBJ2-1, with D possibly being TRBD2 (6 bases). CDR1 SQVTM and CDR2 ANQGSEA come from the germline V gene. This CDR3 comprises 13 residues. This CDR3 reads CSSDSGYVNEQFF. In DNA form, the CDR3 reads TGCAGTTCCGACAGCGGGTATGTGAATGAGCAGTTCTTC.

This clone was counted once. V usage is TRBV27 and J usage is TRBJ2-3; 9 nucleotides match TRBD2. Trimming cost V 7 bases and J 3 bases; bases outside gene matches: 14. This CDR3 is built from 17 residues. Germline V lookup: CDR1 MNHEY, CDR2 SMNVEV (reference sequence). The CDR3 region has the DNA TGTGCCAGCACCCAAGCGGGAGGCCCCGCTTATACAGATACGCAGTATTTT. Protein: CASTQAGGPAYTDTQYF.

This clone was seen once. The V call is TRBV29-1, the J call TRBJ1-3; no clear D gene. The CDR3 extends over 15 amino acids. V shed 7 bases and J shed 0 bases, with 16 bases lying between them. Germline V lookup: CDR1 SQVTM, CDR2 ANQGSEA. The CDR3 DNA sequence: TGCAGCGCTCCCGGGGAGGGCCGCTCTGGAAACACCATATATTTT. Translation: CSAPGEGRSGNTIYF.

In regard to this clone: Within the sample, other DNA sequences also encode this same CDR3. The V call is TRBV27, the J call TRBJ2-7; D is perhaps TRBD1 or TRBD2 (6 bases each). This CDR3 contains 14 residues. Deletions cut 2 bases from V and 2 bases from J, with 10 bases between. CDR1 is MNHEY and CDR2 is SMNVEV in the germline V gene (reference sequence). The chain's CDR3 is CASSLRGGTYEQYF. The CDR3 DNA is TGTGCCAGCAGTTTAAGAGGGGGGACCTACGAGCAGTACTTC.

The V gene is TRBV11-3, the J gene TRBJ2-5; 13 bases agree with TRBD2. The V gene end was trimmed by 5 bases and the J gene end by 2 bases; junction bases not matched to a gene: 11. Germline lookup yields CDR1 SGHNT and CDR2 YENEEA. The CDR3 runs 18 residues. The CDR3 here is CASSPWTSGSSVQETQYF. The DNA of the CDR3 is TGTGCCAGCAGCCCGTGGACTAGCGGGAGCTCTGTACAAGAGACCCAGTACTTC.

This sequence joins TRBV5-8 and TRBJ1-1; a weak D match, TRBD1 (6 bases). CDR3 length: 13 residues. The V end lost 2 bases, the J end lost 8 bases, and 13 bases lay between the germline ends. Germline V gives CDR1 SGHTS, CDR2 YDEGEE. CDR3 residues: CASSFRDTTEAFF. In nucleotides, the CDR3 is TGTGCCAGCAGCTTCCGGGACACAACGGAAGCTTTCTTT.

This rearrangement joins TRBV19 to TRBJ2-3; 10 nucleotides agree with TRBD2. With V trimmed by 5 bases and J by 4 bases, 6 bases remained unmatched. The germline V gene has CDR1 LNHDA and CDR2 SQIVND (reference sequence). The CDR3 loop spans 15 amino acids. The CDR3 loop is CASSGGLAFADTQYF. Here the CDR3 DNA reads TGTGCCAGTAGTGGGGGACTAGCGTTCGCAGATACGCAGTATTTT.

V and J are TRBV11-2 and TRBJ2-1; no reliable D call. Trimming stripped 1 base from V and 0 bases from J, with 13 bases between. This CDR3 spans 17 amino acids. The germline V gene encodes CDR1 SGHAT and CDR2 FQNNGV. The chain's CDR3 is CASSLAPRPSSYNEQFF. CDR3 DNA: TGTGCCAGCAGCTTAGCCCCCAGGCCGAGCTCCTACAATGAGCAGTTCTTC. The variable domain in full, completed from reference TRBV11-2 and TRBJ2-1, reads EAGVAQSPRYKIIEKRQSVAFWCNPISGHATLYWYQQILGQGPKLLIQFQNNGVVDDSQLPKDRFSAERLKGVDSTLKIQPAKLEDSAVYLCASSLAPRPSSYNEQFFGPGTRLTVL.

V and J are TRBV7-6 and TRBJ2-7, with 9 bases fitting TRBD2. This CDR3 contains 14 residues. The V segment lost 5 bases and the J segment 4 bases; nucleotides outside the gene matches: 6. Germline CDR1 SGHVS, CDR2 FNYEAQ. This chain's CDR3 is CASSPGTSRYEQYF. The CDR3 DNA reads TGTGCCAGCAGCCCCGGGACTAGCAGGTACGAGCAGTACTTC.

This clone has just a few counts. The chain couples TRBV15 to TRBJ1-4, with D maybe TRBD1 (5 bases). Germline V gives CDR1 LNHNV, CDR2 YYDKDF (reference sequence). The CDR3 loop spans 11 amino acids. V gave up 5 bases and J gave up 12 bases, with 10 bases separating them. CDR3 DNA: TGTGCCACCAGCGGCGGGGCAGAACTGTTTTTT. Amino acids: CATSGGAELFF. Drawing the rest from reference TRBV15 and TRBJ1-4, the complete variable domain is DAMVIQNPRYQVTQFGKPVTLSCSQTLNHNVMYWYQQKSSQAPKLLFHYYDKDFNNEADTPDNFQSRRPNTSFCFLDIRSPGLGDTAMYLCATSGGAELFFGSGTQLSVL.

The chain links TRBV14 to TRBJ2-5; D unresolved. CDR1 and CDR2 from the germline V gene are SGHDN and FVKESK. Trimming shortened V by 5 bases and J by 1 base, and 14 bases separated the two germline ends. There are 15 residues in the CDR3. The CDR3 loop reads CASSAYDNLQETQYF. CDR3 bases: TGTGCCAGCAGCGCCTATGACAATCTCCAAGAGACCCAGTACTTC. The whole variable domain, remainder taken from reference TRBV14 and TRBJ2-5, is EAGVTQFPSHSVIEKGQTVTLRCDPISGHDNLYWYRRVMGKEIKFLLHFVKESKQDESGMPNNRFLAERTGGTYSTLKVQPAELEDSGVYFCASSAYDNLQETQYFGPGTRLLVL.

The chain has TRBV27 and TRBJ2-7; D assignment may be TRBD1 or TRBD2 (5 bases each). V lost 3 bases, J lost 3 bases, and 12 bases lay in between. Germline V CDR1 and CDR2: MNHEY, SMNVEV (reference sequence). The CDR3 is 14 amino acids. The CDR3 region has the DNA TGTGCCAGCAGTTTTGGGGGAGAGGTCTACGAGCAGTACTTC. It translates to CASSFGGEVYEQYF.

The table lists this clone with a few counts. For the CDR3, the DNA is TGTGCCAGCAGCTTGCAATTGGAGAACAAACTGTTTTTT. It translates to CASSLQLENKLFF. This chain uses TRBV5-5 with TRBJ1-4; no clear D. Germline V gene data show CDR1 as SGHKS and CDR2 as YYEKEE (reference sequence). Trimming took 1 base from V and 11 from J, leaving 12 bases between them. The CDR3 spans 13 residues. The whole variable domain, filled in from reference TRBV5-5 and TRBJ1-4, reads DAGVTQSPTHLIKTRGQQVTLRCSPISGHKSVSWYQQVLGQGPQFIFQYYEKEERGRGNFPDRFSARQFPNYSSELNVNALLLGDSALYLCASSLQLENKLFFGSGTQLSVL.

The chain has TRBV5-8 and TRBJ2-7; weak D call: TRBD1 (5 bases). The CDR3 covers 12 residues. V was pared by 6 bases and J by 2 bases, with 9 bases between. From germline, CDR1 is SGHTS and CDR2 YDEGEE. The CDR3: CASNLQAYEQYF. The CDR3 DNA is TGTGCCAGCAACCTACAGGCCTACGAGCAGTACTTC.

J is TRBJ1-5 and V is TRBV15; D remains unclear. Germline V lookup: CDR1 LNHNV, CDR2 YYDKDF (reference sequence). The CDR3 contains 16 residues. The V and J ends lost 0 bases and 4 bases respectively, with 13 bases between them. The CDR3 spells CATSRDRGSPNQPQHF. In nucleotides, the CDR3 is TGTGCCACCAGCAGAGATCGTGGCAGCCCGAATCAGCCCCAGCATTTT.

The chain carries TRBV2 and TRBJ2-1; 10 nucleotides align to TRBD2. The CDR3 covers 20 residues. Germline lookup yields CDR1 SNHLY and CDR2 FYNNEI. Trimming removed 7 bases from V and 0 bases from J; junction bases left unmatched: 18. In DNA, the CDR3 is TGTGCCAGCACCACAGGGCAATTGGCTAGCGGGAGCTACTCCTACAATGAGCAGTTCTTC. Amino acids: CASTTGQLASGSYSYNEQFF.

This clone has a handful of counts. The chain couples TRBV29-1 to TRBJ1-1, with D unresolved. CDR1 and CDR2 from the germline V gene are SQVTM and ANQGSEA. The CDR3 spans 10 residues. V was trimmed by 7 bases and J by 5 bases, leaving 8 bases between them. CDR3 sequence: CSAIGTEAFF. The CDR3 DNA reads as TGCAGCGCTATCGGGACTGAAGCTTTCTTT.

The DNA for the CDR3 is TGTGCCAGCAGCGTAGGAGACGTTTACCTGAGCTCCTACAATGAGCAGTTCTTC. This sequence encodes CASSVGDVYLSSYNEQFF. The chain couples TRBV9 to TRBJ2-1; D call uncertain. The CDR3 sequence is 18 residues long. Germline V gives CDR1 SGDLS, CDR2 YYNGEE. Trimming stripped 0 bases from V and 0 bases from J, with 16 bases between.

This clone was detected only once. V and J are TRBV7-8 and TRBJ1-5; no firm D call. CDR3 size: 14 residues. Trimming cost V 0 bases and J 6 bases, with 9 bases left between them. CDR1 and CDR2 (germline): SGHVS, FQNEAQ. This CDR3 is CASSLAREAQPQHF. The CDR3 coding sequence is TGTGCCAGCAGCTTAGCGCGGGAGGCTCAGCCCCAGCATTTT.

In the case of this clone: Other nucleotide sequences from this sample produce the same CDR3. The rearrangement joins TRBV19 to TRBJ2-1; D gene ambiguous. The CDR3 extends over 12 amino acids. The germline CDR1 and CDR2 sequences are LNHDA and SQIVND (reference sequence). V was pared by 3 bases and J by 9 bases, with 9 bases between. In DNA, the CDR3 is TGTGCCAGTAGTATCGGTCAGACTGAGCAGTTCTTC. Its translation: CASSIGQTEQFF.

Only one count was recorded for this clone. The chain employs TRBV15 and TRBJ2-3; the match to TRBD2 covers 8 bases. V was clipped by 5 bases and J by 4 bases; unmatched bases: 8. The CDR3 runs to 15 residues. Per germline, CDR1 LNHNV and CDR2 YYDKDF (reference sequence). The CDR3 region is CATSFSGGVSDTQYF. CDR3 coding DNA: TGTGCCACCAGCTTCTCCGGGGGGGTCTCAGATACGCAGTATTTT.

The chain has TRBV7-9 and TRBJ2-1, with D possibly TRBD2 on 5 matching bases. Germline assignment: CDR1 SEHNR and CDR2 FQNEAQ (reference sequence). V lost 8 bases and J lost 5, with 22 bases in between. There are 16 residues in the CDR3. This CDR3 reads CASPWLEVGLNNEQFF. CDR3 bases: TGTGCCAGCCCGTGGTTGGAGGTCGGTCTAAACAATGAGCAGTTCTTC.

The rearrangement joins TRBV27 to TRBJ1-1; D may be TRBD1 (5 bases). The CDR3 is made up of 17 amino acids. V lost 0 bases to trimming and J lost 0 bases, with 14 bases between them. From germline, CDR1 is MNHEY and CDR2 SMNVEV (reference sequence). The CDR3 bases are TGTGCCAGCAGTTTATCGCCACGGACGGGGCTGAACACTGAAGCTTTCTTT. Translated, it gives CASSLSPRTGLNTEAFF.

The chain employs TRBV27 and TRBJ2-3, with TRBD2 as a possible D gene (5 bases). The CDR3 extends over 16 amino acids. Trimming cost V 2 bases and J 2 bases, with 14 bases left between them. Germline V gene data show CDR1 as MNHEY and CDR2 as SMNVEV (reference sequence). CDR3 amino acids: CASSLVGDLPTDTQYF. The CDR3 DNA is TGTGCCAGCAGTTTAGTCGGGGATCTCCCCACAGATACGCAGTATTTT.

The table lists this clone with a count of one. This chain connects TRBV7-9 to TRBJ1-5, with D possibly matching TRBD1 (6 bases). CDR1 SEHNR and CDR2 FQNEAQ come from the germline V gene (reference sequence). Between the trimmed V and J ends, which lost 4 bases and 3 bases, there was a span of 16 bases. The CDR3 runs 16 residues. The CDR3 sequence is CASSYSEGGTNQPQHF. The CDR3 region has the DNA TGTGCCAGCAGCTATTCCGAGGGGGGAACCAATCAGCCCCAGCATTTT.

The V gene is TRBV15, the J gene TRBJ1-2; D possibly corresponds to TRBD1 (5 bases). V gave up 3 bases and J gave up 0 bases, with 20 bases separating them. CDR3 size: 18 residues. Germline CDR1 is LNHNV and CDR2 is YYDKDF (reference sequence). The CDR3 loop reads CATSSATGEFNPNYGYTF. The CDR3 region has the DNA TGTGCCACCAGCAGCGCTACAGGCGAATTTAACCCTAACTATGGCTACACCTTC.

V usage is TRBV10-3 and J usage is TRBJ2-1; D gene unclear. CDR1 is ENHRY, CDR2 SYGVKD, per germline. With 6 bases removed from V and 9 bases from J, the gap between germline ends came to 21 bases. The CDR3 is 15 amino acids. DNA for the CDR3: TGTGCCATCAGCGGAGATAGCCCCGGCTTCCCTGAGCAGTTCTTC. This sequence encodes CAISGDSPGFPEQFF.

J is TRBJ1-1 and V is TRBV4-1, with D uncertain. The CDR3 runs to 14 residues. The V and J ends lost 4 bases and 6 bases respectively, with 15 bases between them. Germline V gives CDR1 MGHRA, CDR2 YSYEKL. CDR3 in DNA: TGCGCCAGCAGCCCCCAGAGCCTAGGCCCTGAAGCTTTCTTT. This translates into CASSPQSLGPEAFF.

The chain is built from TRBV7-9 and TRBJ2-7; D remains ambiguous. The CDR3 has 14 residues. V was trimmed by 4 bases and J by 2 bases, leaving 12 bases between them. Germline lookup yields CDR1 SEHNR and CDR2 FQNEAQ (reference sequence). The CDR3 sequence is CASSSLEETYEQYF. CDR3 DNA sequence: TGTGCCAGCAGCTCCCTTGAGGAGACCTACGAGCAGTACTTC.

V gene TRBV7-9 combines with J gene TRBJ2-7, with a possible D match to TRBD2 (6 bases). Trimming stripped 5 bases from V and 4 bases from J, with 24 bases between. CDR3 length: 17 amino acids. Germline-derived CDR1 and CDR2 are SEHNR and FQNEAQ (reference sequence). CDR3 coding DNA: TGTGCCAGCAGCCCCTTCCCCTCGAGGTGGGGGACTTACGAGCAGTACTTC. Protein sequence: CASSPFPSRWGTYEQYF.

The chain has TRBV11-2 and TRBJ2-4; maybe TRBD2 (5 bases). Germline V CDR1 and CDR2: SGHAT, FQNNGV. The length of the CDR3 is 16 residues. The ends were cut back, 1 base at V and 1 base at J, with 11 bases in the middle. CDR3 nucleotide sequence: TGTGCCAGCAGCTTAGGTACTAGTGGGGCCAAAAACATTCAGTACTTC. It encodes CASSLGTSGAKNIQYF.